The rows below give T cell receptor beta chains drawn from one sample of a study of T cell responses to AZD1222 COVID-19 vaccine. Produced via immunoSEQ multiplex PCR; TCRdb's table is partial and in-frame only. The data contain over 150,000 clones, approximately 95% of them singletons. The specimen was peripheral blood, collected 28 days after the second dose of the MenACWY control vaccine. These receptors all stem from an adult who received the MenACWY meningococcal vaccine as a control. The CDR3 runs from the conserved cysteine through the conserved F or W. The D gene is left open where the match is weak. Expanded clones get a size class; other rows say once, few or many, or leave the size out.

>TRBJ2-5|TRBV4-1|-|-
TGCGCCAGCAGCCTCGGGGGTACCCAAGAGACCCAGTACTTC
CASSLGGTQETQYF
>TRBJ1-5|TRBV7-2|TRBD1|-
TGTGCCAGCAGCCTAGGACAGGGGGGGAGCAATCAGCCCCAGCATTTT
CASSLGQGGSNQPQHF
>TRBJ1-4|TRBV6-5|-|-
TGTGCCAGCAGTTCGACCGGGACAAGTGAAAAACTGTTTTTT
CASSSTGTSEKLFF
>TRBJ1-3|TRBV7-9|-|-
TGTGCCAGCAGTTTCGGACCGAGCTCTGGAAACACCATATATTTT
CASSFGPSSGNTIYF
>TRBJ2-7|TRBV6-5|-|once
TGTGCCAGCAGGGGACCCCCGTCCTACGAGCAGTACTTC
CASRGPPSYEQYF
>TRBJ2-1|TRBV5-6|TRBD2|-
TGTGCCAGCAGCCACCCTAGCGGGGGGGATTCCTACAATGAGCAGTTCTTC
CASSHPSGGDSYNEQFF
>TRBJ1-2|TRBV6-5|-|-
TGTGCCAGCAGTTATTGGGGTTTAACCTCTAACTATGGCTACACCTTC
CASSYWGLTSNYGYTF
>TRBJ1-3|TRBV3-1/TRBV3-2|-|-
TGTGCCAGCAGCCAGGGGAGTAAGGGAAACACCATATATTTT
CASSQGSKGNTIYF
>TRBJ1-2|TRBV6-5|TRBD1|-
TGTGCCAGCACTAGGGGACAGGGGGCTTGGGGCTACACCTTC
CASTRGQGAWGYTF
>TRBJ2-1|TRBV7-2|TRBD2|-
TGTGCCAGCAGCCCGAGCGGGGGGGCCTACAATGAGCAGTTCTTC
CASSPSGGAYNEQFF
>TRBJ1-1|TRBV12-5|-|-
TGTGCTAGTGGCGAGGACCTGAACACTGAAGCTTTCTTT
CASGEDLNTEAFF
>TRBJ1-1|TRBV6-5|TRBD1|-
TGTGCCAGCAGTCCTCCGGGACAGCTTGAAGCTTTCTTT
CASSPPGQLEAFF
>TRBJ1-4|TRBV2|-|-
TGTGCCAGCAACTCCGGGGGAGGGGAAAAACTGTTTTTT
CASNSGGGEKLFF
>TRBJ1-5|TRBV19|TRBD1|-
TGTGCCAGTAGTACTGGGCAGACAGGGGGCTTACAGCCCCAGCATTTT
CASSTGQTGGLQPQHF
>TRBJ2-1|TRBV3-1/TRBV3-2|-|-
TGTGCCAGCAGCCTTCCGGGGTGGACTTCGAATGAGCAGTTCTTC
CASSLPGWTSNEQFF
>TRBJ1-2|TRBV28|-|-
TGTGCCAGCAGTTTAATCGCCCGACAGTCGTTTGGCTACACCTTC
CASSLIARQSFGYTF